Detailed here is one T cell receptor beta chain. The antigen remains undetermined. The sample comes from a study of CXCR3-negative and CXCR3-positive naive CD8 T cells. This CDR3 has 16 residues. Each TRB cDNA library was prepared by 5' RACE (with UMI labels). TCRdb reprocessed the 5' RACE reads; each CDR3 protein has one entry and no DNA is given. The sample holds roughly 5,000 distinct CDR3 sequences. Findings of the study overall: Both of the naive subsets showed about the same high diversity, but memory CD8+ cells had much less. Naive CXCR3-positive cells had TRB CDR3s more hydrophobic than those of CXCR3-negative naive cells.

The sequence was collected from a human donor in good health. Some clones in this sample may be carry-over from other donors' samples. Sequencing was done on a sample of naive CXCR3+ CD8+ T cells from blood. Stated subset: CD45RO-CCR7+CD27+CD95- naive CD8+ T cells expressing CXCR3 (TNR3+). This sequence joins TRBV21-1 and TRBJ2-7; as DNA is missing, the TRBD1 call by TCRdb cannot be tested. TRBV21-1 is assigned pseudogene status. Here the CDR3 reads CASSKRDGTGGGEQYF.